This entry lists 30 T cell receptor beta chains sequenced from one sample in a study of cytomegalovirus exposure and HLA in healthy donors. Amplification used 60 Vbeta primers and 13 Jbeta primers. Assay: immunoSEQ multiplex PCR; the TCRdb copy retains only in-frame clones and omits some. In all, the sample yields some 70,000 clones. The sample taken for sequencing was PBMCs. Every receptor here comes from a boy aged 5-17 years in good health and CMV-seronegative.

The chain links TRBV30 to TRBJ2-1; D ambiguous. Germline V CDR1 and CDR2: GTSNPN, SVGIG (reference sequence). Trimming shortened V by 2 bases and J by 2 bases, and 13 bases separated the two germline ends. CDR3 length equals 15 residues. The CDR3 sequence: CAWSKSGYPYNEQFF. The CDR3 region has the DNA TGTGCCTGGAGTAAGTCAGGCTACCCCTACAATGAGCAGTTCTTC.

This sequence joins TRBV19 and TRBJ1-5; the match to TRBD1 covers 9 bases. Germline CDR1 reads LNHDA; CDR2 reads SQIVND (reference sequence). This CDR3 contains 15 residues. Trimming removed 4 bases from V and 11 bases from J; junction bases left unmatched: 12. The CDR3 protein is CASSTFRQGVIAQHF. The CDR3, as DNA: TGTGCCAGTAGTACGTTCCGACAGGGGGTCATTGCCCAGCATTTT.

This chain joins TRBV6-1 and TRBJ1-4, with 8 nucleotides matching TRBD1. V dropped 6 bases and J dropped 8; count of bases not matched to a gene: 5. The germline CDR1 and CDR2 sequences are MNHNS and SASEGT. CDR3 length: 13 residues. This chain's CDR3 is CASSGQGGEKLFF. The CDR3 coding sequence is TGTGCCAGCAGCGGACAGGGAGGGGAAAAACTGTTTTTT.

The chain couples TRBV5-1 to TRBJ2-7; 7 bases are a match to TRBD1. Looked up from germline, CDR1 is SGHRS and CDR2 is YFSETQ. V trimming: 3 bases; J trimming: 0 bases; junction bases outside the gene matches: 3. This CDR3 has 14 residues. As DNA, the CDR3 is TGCGCCAGCAGCTCACAGGGGACCTCCTACGAGCAGTACTTC. Amino acids: CASSSQGTSYEQYF.

This sequence joins TRBV27 and TRBJ2-1, with TRBD1 identical over 8 bases. Germline assignment: CDR1 MNHEY and CDR2 SMNVEV (reference sequence). CDR3 length: 16 amino acids. With 7 bases clipped from V and 6 bases from J, the junction kept 14 bases outside the gene matches. CDR3 nucleotides: TGTGCCAGCACCCTGATCAGGGGGCTGAATCTCAATGAGCAGTTCTTC. Translated: CASTLIRGLNLNEQFF.

The chain employs TRBV7-8 and TRBJ2-1, with D possibly TRBD1 on 6 matching bases. CDR3 length equals 15 residues. Germline loops: CDR1 SGHVS, CDR2 FQNEAQ. V was pared by 5 bases and J by 4 bases, with 15 bases between. CDR3: CASSPGVGVYNEQFF. DNA of the CDR3: TGTGCCAGCAGCCCAGGGGTTGGGGTTTACAATGAGCAGTTCTTC.

This chain links TRBV9 with TRBJ2-2; no clear D gene. The V gene lost 4 bases and the J gene lost 3 bases, with 13 bases spanning the gap. Germline V gene data show CDR1 as SGDLS and CDR2 as YYNGEE. This CDR3 is 15 amino acids long. The DNA of the CDR3 is TGTGCCAGCAGCCCGCAAGAGGCACACACCGGGGAGCTGTTTTTT. The encoded protein is CASSPQEAHTGELFF. The full variable domain, completed using reference TRBV9 and TRBJ2-2, is DSGVTQTPKHLITATGQRVTLRCSPRSGDLSVYWYQQSLDQGLQFLIQYYNGEERAKGNILERFSAQQFPDLHSELNLSSLELGDSALYFCASSPQEAHTGELFFGEGSRLTVL.

The V call is TRBV19, the J call TRBJ2-2; possible D gene TRBD1, 6 bases. Deletions cut 6 bases from V and 5 bases from J, with 19 bases between. This CDR3 spans 16 amino acids. CDR1 LNHDA and CDR2 SQIVND come from the germline V gene (reference sequence). CDR3 coding DNA: TGTGCCAGTAGCCAGCCGGGACATACTGATACCGGGGAGCTGTTTTTT. This translates into CASSQPGHTDTGELFF.

The V and J genes are TRBV4-3 and TRBJ1-2; TRBD1 aligns across 10 bases. The CDR3 extends over 14 amino acids. Unmatched junction bases numbered 3, after V lost 1 base and J lost 7 bases. Germline V gene lookup returns CDR1 LGHNA and CDR2 YSLEER. Here the CDR3 reads CASSQGDRGRGYTF. CDR3 DNA sequence: TGCGCCAGCAGCCAAGGGGACAGGGGACGTGGCTACACCTTC.

The chain combines TRBV6-4 with TRBJ2-1, with D perhaps TRBD2 (6 bases). This CDR3 is built from 15 residues. Germline CDR1 and CDR2: MRHNA and SNTAGT. V was cut by 3 bases and J by 0 bases, with 9 bases left in between. CDR3 residues: CASSEGTASYNEQFF. The DNA for the CDR3 is TGTGCCAGCAGTGAAGGGACTGCCTCCTACAATGAGCAGTTCTTC.

The chain employs TRBV7-9 and TRBJ2-1; D perhaps matches TRBD2 (6 bases). Trimming cost V 5 bases and J 2 bases, with 22 bases left between them. The CDR3 sequence is 18 residues long. CDR1 is SEHNR and CDR2 is FQNEAQ in the germline V gene (reference sequence). In DNA, the CDR3 is TGTGCCAGCAGCCCCGCATTAGTGGGCGGGGCAGCCTACAATGAGCAGTTCTTC. Translating it yields CASSPALVGGAAYNEQFF.

The V call is TRBV13, the J call TRBJ1-1; D remains unclear. The CDR3 length is 12 residues. Germline V CDR1 and CDR2: PRHDT, FYEKMQ (reference sequence). Trimming stripped 5 bases from V and 0 bases from J, with 4 bases between. The CDR3 bases are TGTGCCAGCAGCCTATTGAACACTGAAGCTTTCTTT. Protein sequence: CASSLLNTEAFF.

The chain recombines TRBV19 with TRBJ1-5, with 9 positions matching TRBD1. This CDR3 is built from 18 residues. Germline V gene data show CDR1 as LNHDA and CDR2 as SQIVND (reference sequence). V lost 1 base to trimming and J lost 2 bases; unmatched junction nucleotides: 9. CDR3 in amino acids: CASSIGGTGTLRNQPQHF. The CDR3 DNA is TGTGCCAGTAGTATAGGCGGGACAGGGACGTTGCGCAATCAGCCCCAGCATTTT. The full variable domain, completed using reference TRBV19 and TRBJ1-5, is DGGITQSPKYLFRKEGQNVTLSCEQNLNHDAMYWYRQDPGQGLRLIYYSQIVNDFQKGDIAEGYSVSREKKESFPLTVTSAQKNPTAFYLCASSIGGTGTLRNQPQHFGDGTRLSIL.

Of note for this clone: The identical CDR3 is also encoded by other nucleotide sequences in the sample. The rearrangement joins TRBV30 to TRBJ1-2, with D hard to call. Germline assignment: CDR1 GTSNPN and CDR2 SVGIG (reference sequence). The CDR3 runs to 13 residues. The V end lost 0 bases, the J end lost 6 bases, and 11 bases lay between the germline ends. CDR3 in DNA: TGTGCCTGGAGTGTAAAAGGCGGGAATGGCTACACCTTC. Translation gives CAWSVKGGNGYTF.

This sequence joins TRBV7-9 and TRBJ2-3, with D unclear. Germline CDR1 and CDR2: SEHNR and FQNEAQ (reference sequence). This CDR3 spans 16 amino acids. V was pared by 0 bases and J by 4 bases, with 14 bases between. As DNA, the CDR3 is TGTGCCAGCAGCTTAGCCGTCACAGCATTGGCAGATACGCAGTATTTT. Residues: CASSLAVTALADTQYF.

V gene TRBV15 combines with J gene TRBJ2-2; TRBD1 aligns across 7 bases. The junction had 6 bases not matched to a gene; V was cut back by 2 bases and J by 6 bases. Per germline, CDR1 LNHNV and CDR2 YYDKDF (reference sequence). The CDR3 is 15 amino acids. The CDR3: CATSRRQGSAGELFF. Written as DNA, the CDR3 is TGTGCCACCAGCAGAAGACAGGGCAGCGCCGGGGAGCTGTTTTTT.

This chain joins TRBV25-1 and TRBJ2-5; tentatively, D is TRBD1 (5 bases). This CDR3 region has 15 residues. V lost 2 bases and J 5 bases, leaving 15 bases between the germline ends. CDR1 and CDR2 (germline): MGHDK, SYGVNS. This CDR3 reads CASSENSRVGETQYF. CDR3 DNA sequence: TGTGCCAGCAGTGAAAATAGCAGGGTGGGCGAGACCCAGTACTTC.

The gene calls are TRBV25-1 and TRBJ2-7, with D tentatively TRBD2 (5 bases). Germline CDR1 MGHDK, CDR2 SYGVNS. The CDR3 is 14 residues long. The V and J ends lost 2 bases and 4 bases respectively, with 12 bases between them. The CDR3 DNA is TGTGCCAGCAGTGAAGCCGGGATGTCGTACGAGCAGTACTTC. Amino acids: CASSEAGMSYEQYF.

V gene TRBV4-2 combines with J gene TRBJ2-2; D gene uncertain. The CDR3 loop spans 15 amino acids. V was pared by 4 bases and J by 7 bases, with 16 bases between. The germline CDR1 and CDR2 sequences are LGHNA and YNFKEQ. The CDR3 here is CASSPPPPWSGELFF. In nucleotides, the CDR3 is TGTGCCAGCAGCCCACCGCCCCCCTGGAGCGGGGAGCTGTTTTTT.

The V and J genes are TRBV5-1 and TRBJ2-1; 12 bases match TRBD2. Unmatched junction bases numbered 6, after V lost 2 bases and J lost 9 bases. Per germline, CDR1 SGHRS and CDR2 YFSETQ. The CDR3 is 15 amino acids. The CDR3 spells CASSLPSGGAVEQFF. The CDR3 nucleotides read TGCGCCAGCAGCTTACCTAGCGGGGGGGCCGTTGAGCAGTTCTTC.

The rearrangement links TRBV11-2 to TRBJ1-5; TRBD1 agrees at 11 bases. The CDR3 spans 16 residues. V gave up 3 bases and J gave up 4 bases; unmatched junction bases: 5. Germline V CDR1 and CDR2: SGHAT, FQNNGV. The CDR3 DNA is TGTGCCAGCAGCTTCGGTGGGGACAGGGGGAATCAGCCCCAGCATTTT. It translates to CASSFGGDRGNQPQHF.

This sequence joins TRBV5-4 and TRBJ1-2; maybe TRBD1 (6 bases). V was pared by 1 base and J by 6 bases, with 16 bases between. The germline CDR1 and CDR2 sequences are SGHNT and YYREEE (reference sequence). This CDR3 is 15 amino acids long. This CDR3 reads CASSLYFGQRDGYTF. The CDR3 DNA sequence: TGTGCCAGCAGCTTGTACTTTGGACAGAGGGATGGCTACACCTTC.

CDR3 nucleotide sequence: TGCGCCAGCAGCTCACAGGGGAACTATGGCTACACCTTC. Its protein product is CASSSQGNYGYTF. The chain uses TRBV5-1 and TRBJ1-2, with 7 bases fitting TRBD1. J was trimmed by 2 bases and V by 3 bases; bases with no gene match: 1. Germline CDR1 SGHRS, CDR2 YFSETQ. CDR3 length equals 13 residues.

This chain connects TRBV6-1 to TRBJ1-2, with TRBD1 as a possible D gene (5 bases). V lost 7 bases and J 2 bases, leaving 11 bases between the germline ends. Germline V gene data show CDR1 as MNHNS and CDR2 as SASEGT. The CDR3 totals 13 residues. CDR3 amino acids: CASKQEFNYGYTF. Here the CDR3 DNA reads TGTGCCAGCAAACAGGAATTCAACTATGGCTACACCTTC.

The chain carries TRBV7-2 and TRBJ2-1; D remains unclear. Deletions cut 4 bases from V and 9 bases from J, with 16 bases between. CDR3 length: 14 amino acids. CDR1 SGHTA and CDR2 FQGNSA come from the germline V gene. The CDR3 coding sequence is TGTGCCAGCAGCTCGAATTTCCAGGATGTTGAGCAGTTCTTC. As protein: CASSSNFQDVEQFF.

The chain combines TRBV19 with TRBJ1-1; maybe TRBD1 (6 bases). V was pared by 7 bases and J by 3 bases, with 15 bases between. Germline V gives CDR1 LNHDA, CDR2 SQIVND (reference sequence). This CDR3 region has 14 residues. The CDR3 bases are TGTGCCAGTATGGGGGCAAGGGGATACACTGAAGCTTTCTTT. It is translated as CASMGARGYTEAFF.

V gene TRBV5-8 combines with J gene TRBJ1-1; D is ambiguous. CDR3 length equals 12 residues. Trimming cost V 5 bases and J 7 bases, with 12 bases left between them. In germline, CDR1 is SGHTS, CDR2 YDEGEE. In nucleotides, the CDR3 is TGTGCCAGCAGTGCCTCTCGGGTTGAAGCTTTCTTT. Protein sequence: CASSASRVEAFF.

The chain is built from TRBV5-1 and TRBJ2-7, with TRBD2 matching over 9 bases. This CDR3 comprises 14 residues. Trimming at V came to 7 bases and at J to 5 bases, leaving 10 bases not matched to a gene. Germline CDR1 is SGHRS and CDR2 is YFSETQ. The CDR3 is CASRSVSGSDEQYF. CDR3 in DNA: TGCGCCAGCCGTTCGGTTAGCGGGAGCGACGAGCAGTACTTC. Full variable domain (rest looked up from reference TRBV5-1 and TRBJ2-7): KAGVTQTPRYLIKTRGQQVTLSCSPISGHRSVSWYQQTPGQGLQFLFEYFSETQRNKGNFPGRFSGRQFSNSRSEMNVSTLELGDSALYLCASRSVSGSDEQYFGPGTRLTVT.

This chain uses TRBV7-2 with TRBJ2-5; 10 bases fit TRBD2. CDR3 size: 16 residues. Germline CDR1 and CDR2: SGHTA and FQGNSA. Trimming at V came to 4 bases and at J to 1 base, leaving 6 bases not matched to a gene. CDR3 DNA: TGTGCCAGCAGCTCCCTAAGCGGGAGGGGCCAAGAGACCCAGTACTTC. It codes for CASSSLSGRGQETQYF.

The V call is TRBV19, the J call TRBJ1-1, with D tentatively TRBD1 (6 bases). The germline V gene has CDR1 LNHDA and CDR2 SQIVND (reference sequence). Trimming left V 7 bases short and J 1 base short, with 16 bases between. CDR3 length: 15 residues. The CDR3 DNA reads as TGTGCCAGTACGTTAGGGGGTGTGGGGAACACTGAAGCTTTCTTT. Translated, it gives CASTLGGVGNTEAFF.